This TCR beta chain was sequenced in a study of cytomegalovirus exposure and HLA in healthy donors (dated by TCRdb to about 2017). With respect to the entire study: An earlier analysis of approximately 640 of the donors reported roughly 270 Gb of sequence data and more than 90 million unique TCR beta sequences from approximately 180 million T cells. The number of donors typed differed by locus, with about 620-630 for A, B, C, DRB1 and DQB1, more than 500 for DQA1, 600 to 610 for DPA1, and some 450 for DPB1. Among 300 to 450 genotyped donors of the cohort, an average of 235,054 unique TCR beta nucleotide sequences were sequenced per donor, roughly a sixth of them non-productive. The study profiled the T cell repertoires of more than 500 subjects by immunosequencing and related them to cytomegalovirus serostatus. About five DR-DQ haplotypes were treated as single units for association and clustering because of strong linkage in the cohort. Donor age, sex, ethnicity and CMV serostatus were compiled alongside the repertoire data. A later genetic analysis used genome-wide SNP genotypes for about three fifths of the 666 donors, treating that subset as a discovery cohort. Of the 398 genotyped donors, approximately 80% were placed in the genetic ancestry cluster associated with self-reported Caucasian donors. To predict cytomegalovirus infection status, the study brought together high-throughput TCR immunosequencing, statistical association of individual TCRs with disease status, and machine learning. HLA typing covered class I and class II loci at four-digit resolution. Every repertoire in the discovery cohort had been generated on one and the same sequencing platform. The later analysis used no new phenotypic data to find candidate immune exposures, relying instead on TCR beta sequences and their occurrence across donors. To study patterns of TCR occurrence, a later analysis re-analyzed previously published TCR beta repertoires from 650 to 750 donors and added high-resolution HLA genotyping. To decide whether each TCR beta V gene segment behaved as functional or pseudogenic, an earlier analysis of over 500 of the donors relied on high-throughput TCR beta sequencing. The study aimed to test whether cataloging public T cell receptors could reveal signatures of past pathogen exposure. In addition to the first cohort of 500 to 850 subjects, a separate validation cohort of 100 to 150 different subjects was used. About 280 gigabases of sequencing data and approximately 91 million unique TCR sequences made up an early release that covered fewer than 650 HLA-typed donors. What the study reported, not specific to this receptor: In a later analysis, HLA-associated TCR beta chains showed more clonal expansion and lower generation probabilities than non-associated chains that were equally common. The cohort was sequenced for TCR beta chains only, and without alpha or paired-chain data the features that could be detected were limited. According to a later analysis, most CMV-associated TCR beta chains appeared to be HLA-restricted, and the HLA associations seemed to be driven largely by CMV exposure. A further reported finding was that TCR beta sequences accurately predicted the HLA-A and HLA-B alleles for most subjects in the first cohort. In the study, 150 to 200 TCR beta chains were listed as associated with cytomegalovirus. An earlier analysis of roughly 570 of the donors showed that most TCR beta V segments appeared in productive rearrangements either about 87% or about 30% of the time, which broadly matched IMGT annotations. A few of the identified cytomegalovirus-associated TCR beta chains were confirmed in vitro to be specific for cytomegalovirus antigens. In a later analysis, TCR association rates were found to vary across HLA loci, with the most associated TCRs seen for DRB1 alleles and the fewest for HLA-C alleles. Most TCR sequences were observed very rarely across donors, whereas some public TCRs were present in many individuals. Because HLA typing was missing for some donors at each locus, association tests included only the typed subset. Because the 87-base-pair reads could not distinguish some IMGT-functional V segments, including TRBV6-2 and TRBV6-3, those segments were excluded. The sequencing pipeline was judged likely to have produced a cluster of highly shared sequence variants as a technical artifact. Strong co-occurrence of HLA alleles, especially DR and DQ, made assigning TCR associations to individual alleles difficult. According to the authors, the approach could potentially be generalized to other disease states and immunological phenotypes. At a false discovery rate of 0.05, a later analysis linked roughly 17,000 TCR beta sequences to specific HLA alleles. Several of the top co-occurrence clusters appeared to be linked to parvovirus B19, influenza, CMV and Epstein-Barr virus, according to a later analysis. The only immune exposure information available for the cohort was CMV serostatus. An association between a missense DCLRE1C variant and V-gene and J-gene trimming of TCR beta chains was found in a later genetic analysis and replicated in an independent cohort. Roughly uniform sequencing depth across donors was assumed in presence/absence analyses, although this assumption may not hold. The classifier was reported to diagnose cytomegalovirus status with high specificity and sensitivity in both the original cohort and the validation cohort. Some 16 rarely observed V segments, including chromosome 9 orphons, were excluded from the earlier analysis of some 590 of the donors because counts were too low. Compared with the approximately 700-donor mean, donors in an Asian-associated ancestry cluster had fewer N-insertions in productive TCRs, according to a later genetic analysis. Linkage disequilibrium might explain the correlated functional status among segregating V segments, but an unknown experimental factor could not be excluded.

The germline V gene sets CDR1 to SQVTM and CDR2 to ANQGSEA. V is shortened by 4 bases, J by 3 bases, and the region joining them spans 13 bases. The CDR3 runs 14 residues from the cysteine to the phenylalanine. Left in the record is the CDR3 DNA by itself, 42 bases read in frame from the first base. The library was built by means of the immunoSEQ multiplex PCR assay. For the multiplex PCR, a mixture combining 60 forward primers for TCR Vbeta segments and 13 reverse primers for TCR Jbeta segments was used. Amplification of the CDR3 region of rearranged TCR beta genes was performed with a multiplex PCR assay on genomic DNA. Amplified TCR beta libraries were sequenced as 87-base-pair reads on the Illumina HiSeq System. As for the original processing: A later analysis counted tens of millions of unique TCR beta chains across the 690 or so repertoires, and around 12 million of these chains were shared by at least two donors. Raw reads were error-corrected and collapsed into unique sequences with a nearest-neighbor algorithm that merged closely related sequences to remove PCR and sequencing errors. V, D and J gene segments were assigned by aligning CDR3 sequences to IMGT reference sequences. For a sequence to be retained, a match of at least six nucleotides was required to both a V gene segment and a J gene segment. Rearrangements were classified as productive when the CDR3 lacked stop codons and remained in frame with V and J, and all other rearrangements were classified as non-productive. Following IMGT convention, CDR3 was defined as the stretch from the second conserved V-encoded cysteine up to the conserved J-encoded phenylalanine. The earlier analysis of 500 to 600 of the donors excluded sequences that lacked an unambiguous match to a single V gene segment. In an earlier analysis of around 590 of the donors, a V segment was called functional when productive rearrangements were above 56.7%, and segregating when the standard deviation between donors exceeded 5%. To diagnose cytomegalovirus status from the catalog of TCR beta chain sequences, a statistical classification framework was built. V and J gene assignment, in a later analysis, came from comparing TCR nucleotide sequences with IMGT/GENE-DB human TR gene sequences. A later analysis assigned CDR3 sequences and most-parsimonious VDJ recombination scenarios with the TCRdist pipeline. A later analysis defined each TCR beta chain by its CDR3 amino acid sequence plus V-gene family, and excluded reads lacking a unique V-gene family. A later analysis removed 592 highly shared, low-generation-probability nucleotide sequences to deal with suspected cross-contamination and a sequencing artifact. For each public chain, a later analysis derived a clonal expansion index from normalized ranks of inferred template counts within each repertoire. In a later analysis, generation probabilities were computed using a VDJ recombination model fitted to out-of-frame rearrangements, and the results were checked against IGoR. A later analysis scored TCR-TCR, TCR-HLA and TCR-CMV co-occurrence with hypergeometric tests, applying a repertoire-size bias correction to TCR pairs. A later analysis estimated false discovery rates by permuting HLA or CMV assignments 20 times. In a later analysis, co-occurring TCRs were grouped using DBSCAN, with TCRdist sequence similarity added in when clustering inside HLA-allele-positive subsets. Repertoires with fewer than 30,000 or more than 120,000 public chains were left out of co-occurrence clustering, as were about 5 repertoires with anomalous nucleotide sharing. The immuneACCESS repertoire file appears here via TCRdb, limited to in-frame rearrangements. These files lack a portion of the clones; in checked studies, under half of the deficit traces to unresolved V genes, and the cause of the others is not known. Clone size and V and J calls were adopted from that table, with D and trimming inferred from the DNA. Present in this sample are around 190,000 clones, about 9.4% of which were seen just once. Of the sample, over 1% falls within the top ten clones.

The cohort comprised fewer than 750 healthy bone marrow donors. All cohort members were sampled while nominally healthy, although unrecorded immune exposures were likely present. The donor tested CMV seropositive, placing the donor among the approximately 310 seropositive members of the cohort. A peripheral blood sample was collected from each donor, and TCR beta sequencing was performed on peripheral blood mononuclear cells. Genomic DNA extraction from the blood cell samples was performed with the Qiagen DNeasy Blood Extraction Kit. This clone was detected a few times. The antigen it recognizes is unknown. Base quality data are lacking; no much larger clone is found one base away.

Sequences were obtained from PBMCs. The sequence came from a woman younger than 45 in good health and CMV-seropositive. The chain is assembled from TRBV29-1 and TRBJ2-1; the D gene is perhaps TRBD1, from 6 matching bases. The bases are TGCAGCGTTGGGGGCAGGGGTTACTACAATGAGCAGTTCTTC. This is translated as CSVGGRGYYNEQFF.